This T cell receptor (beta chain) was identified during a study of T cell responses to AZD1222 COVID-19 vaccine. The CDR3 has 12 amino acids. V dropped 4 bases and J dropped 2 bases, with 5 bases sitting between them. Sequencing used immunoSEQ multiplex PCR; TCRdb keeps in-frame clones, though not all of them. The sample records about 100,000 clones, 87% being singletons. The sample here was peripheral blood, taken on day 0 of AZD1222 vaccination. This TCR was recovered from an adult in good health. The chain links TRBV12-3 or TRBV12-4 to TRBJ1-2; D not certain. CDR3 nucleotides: TGTGCCAGCAGTTCCAGGAACTATGGCTACACCTTC. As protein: CASSSRNYGYTF.